This TCR beta chain appears in the sequencing data of a study of control samples from healthy donors and cancer patients. The germline V gene has CDR1 SGHNT and CDR2 YYREEE (reference sequence). V shed 4 bases, J shed 3 bases, and the junction held 9 bases outside the gene matches. There are 16 residues in the CDR3. Sequenced by immunoSEQ multiplex PCR; TCRdb stores in-frame clones only, minus some. The sample has 100,000 to 150,000 clones; approximately 90% are singletons. This clone turned up a few times. Material for sequencing was blood. The chain combines TRBV5-4 with TRBJ2-3, with 9 nucleotides matching TRBD1. This TCR was sampled from a man aged 18 to 29 in good health. Written as DNA, the CDR3 is TGTGCCAGCAGCCCAGGGACAGGGAGCTGGACAGATACGCAGTATTTT. Translation: CASSPGTGSWTDTQYF.